One and the same sample provided the 26 T cell receptor beta chains below, sequenced in a study of HIV-infected children after antiretroviral therapy interruption. Treatment reported: PENTA 11 planned treatment interruption arm or continuous ART arm. A 3' RACE protocol on RNA, with unique molecular identifiers, produced the TCR library. TCRdb re-derived calls from the 3' RACE reads in MiXCR, one entry per CDR3 protein. Here the sample spans 40,000 to 50,000 distinct CDR3 sequences, around 4% being singletons. Sample: CD45RA+ CD4+ T cells from PBMCs, pooled from several time points, taken from a donor given antiretroviral therapy, either interrupted or continuous. Subset noted: naive CD4+ CD45RA+ CD45RO- T cells. Receptor source: a pool of human donors with HIV.

In this sample, this clonotype turned up a few times. The rearrangement joins TRBV12-3 or TRBV12-4 to TRBJ1-5, with TRBD1 identical over 10 bases. The V segment lost 7 bases and the J segment 7 bases; nucleotides outside the gene matches: 7. The CDR3 consists of 14 residues. The CDR3 region is CASMTGGGKQPQHF. The DNA of the CDR3 is TGTGCCAGCATGACAGGGGGCGGGAAGCAGCCCCAGCATTTT.

This clonotype was detected ten times or more. This rearrangement joins TRBV10-3 to TRBJ1-3; D gene uncertain. This CDR3 region has 11 residues. Germline loops: CDR1 ENHRY, CDR2 SYGVKD. V was pared by 8 bases and J by 4 bases, with 6 bases between. The CDR3 sequence: CAIGDGNTIYF. The CDR3 region has the DNA TGTGCCATCGGAGACGGAAACACCATATATTTT.

The chain couples TRBV7-6 to TRBJ2-3; D gene unclear. Trimming stripped 5 bases from V and 0 bases from J, with 12 bases between. The CDR3 covers 15 residues. Germline-derived CDR1 and CDR2 are SGHVS and FNYEAQ. The CDR3 loop is CASSLLDGSTDTQYF. The CDR3 nucleotides are TGTGCCAGCAGCCTATTGGACGGGAGCACAGATACGCAGTATTTT.

This clonotype was recorded a few times. V and J are TRBV2 and TRBJ2-2; TRBD1 matches at 7 bases. Germline V gene lookup returns CDR1 SNHLY and CDR2 FYNNEI. V was pared by 2 bases and J by 5 bases, with 2 bases of the junction left unmatched. The length of the CDR3 is 14 residues. The CDR3, as DNA: TGTGCCAGCAGTGAACAGGGGGTAACCGGGGAGCTGTTTTTT. Amino acid sequence: CASSEQGVTGELFF.

This clonotype was picked up many times. CDR3 in amino acids: CASSADRGTYNEQFF. The CDR3 DNA follows: TGTGCCAGCAGCGCGGACAGGGGGACCTACAATGAGCAGTTCTTC. V usage is TRBV9 and J usage is TRBJ2-1, with 10 bases aligning to TRBD1. In germline, CDR1 is SGDLS, CDR2 YYNGEE. J gave up 2 bases and V 3 bases, and 2 bases lay outside the gene matches. This CDR3 spans 15 amino acids.

This clonotype was counted many times. This sequence joins TRBV20-1 and TRBJ2-1; the D is unclear. With 7 bases removed from V and 2 bases from J, the gap between germline ends came to 9 bases. CDR3 length: 12 residues. The V gene's germline CDR1 is DFQATT and CDR2 SNEGSKA (reference sequence). DNA for the CDR3: TGCAGTGGGCAGGTGCCCTACAATGAGCAGTTCTTC. Protein: CSGQVPYNEQFF.

The chain combines TRBV24-1 with TRBJ2-7, with D possibly matching TRBD2 (5 bases). The CDR3 is made up of 13 amino acids. CDR1 is KGHDR, CDR2 SFDVKD, per germline. Trimming took 2 bases from V and 3 from J, leaving 7 bases between them. The chain's CDR3 is CATSDSGGYEQYF. CDR3 in DNA: TGTGCCACCAGTGATTCCGGAGGCTACGAGCAGTACTTC.

V gene TRBV19 combines with J gene TRBJ1-5; unclear D gene. The CDR3 extends over 13 amino acids. Trimming removed 5 bases at V and 2 bases at J, with 7 bases between. Germline assignment: CDR1 LNHDA and CDR2 SQIVND (reference sequence). CDR3 amino acids: CASSPYGNQPQHF. The CDR3 DNA reads TGTGCCAGTAGTCCTTACGGCAATCAGCCCCAGCATTTT.

The chain recombines TRBV19 with TRBJ1-4; D is undetermined. The CDR3 contains 12 residues. Germline loops: CDR1 LNHDA, CDR2 SQIVND (reference sequence). V was trimmed by 4 bases and J by 6 bases, leaving 6 bases between them. CDR3 DNA sequence: TGTGCCAGTAGTAGAATAGATGAAAAACTGTTTTTT. Translated: CASSRIDEKLFF. Supplemented by reference TRBV19 and TRBJ1-4, the full variable domain reads DGGITQSPKYLFRKEGQNVTLSCEQNLNHDAMYWYRQDPGQGLRLIYYSQIVNDFQKGDIAEGYSVSREKKESFPLTVTSAQKNPTAFYLCASSRIDEKLFFGSGTQLSVL.

In this sample, this clonotype turned up many times. The chain carries TRBV5-1 and TRBJ2-7; D call uncertain. The V gene's germline CDR1 is SGHRS and CDR2 YFSETQ. The CDR3 loop spans 13 amino acids. Between the trimmed V and J ends, which lost 0 bases and 3 bases, there was a span of 7 bases. The CDR3: CASSLGTLYEQYF. The CDR3, as DNA: TGCGCCAGCAGCTTGGGTACGCTCTACGAGCAGTACTTC. The complete variable domain, with remaining parts taken from reference TRBV5-1 and TRBJ2-7, reads KAGVTQTPRYLIKTRGQQVTLSCSPISGHRSVSWYQQTPGQGLQFLFEYFSETQRNKGNFPGRFSGRQFSNSRSEMNVSTLELGDSALYLCASSLGTLYEQYFGPGTRLTVT.

In this sample, this clonotype turned up many times. The chain couples TRBV2 to TRBJ1-1; weak D call: TRBD1 (6 bases). Germline V CDR1 and CDR2: SNHLY, FYNNEI. Deletions cut 3 bases from V and 7 bases from J, with 15 bases between. CDR3 length equals 14 residues. The CDR3 is CASSEPQQGVEAFF. The CDR3 DNA reads TGTGCCAGCAGTGAGCCGCAACAGGGTGTTGAAGCTTTCTTT. Full variable domain (missing parts from reference TRBV2 and TRBJ1-1): EPEVTQTPSHQVTQMGQEVILRCVPISNHLYFYWYRQILGQKVEFLVSFYNNEISEKSEIFDDQFSVERPDGSNFTLKIRSTKLEDSAMYFCASSEPQQGVEAFFGQGTRLTVV.

This clonotype was seen only a few times. The V and J genes are TRBV5-1 and TRBJ2-1, with TRBD1 identical over 9 bases. J lost 7 bases, V lost 0 bases, and 8 bases had no gene match. This CDR3 comprises 16 residues. The germline gives CDR1 SGHRS, CDR2 YFSETQ. The CDR3: CASSLGDRAQTNEQFF. CDR3 in DNA: TGCGCCAGCAGCTTGGGGGACAGGGCCCAGACAAATGAGCAGTTCTTC.

In its sample, this clonotype was seen many times. The junction departs from germline at one end; a sequencing error may be responsible. The CDR3 sequence is CPRGNTIYF. In DNA form, the CDR3 reads TGCCCCCGGGGAAACACCATATATTTT. This chain uses TRBV7-3 with TRBJ1-3, with D uncertain. Germline V gene lookup returns CDR1 SGHTA and CDR2 FQGTGA. This CDR3 contains 9 residues.

The J gene is TRBJ2-1, the V gene TRBV3-1, with D perhaps matching TRBD1 (5 bases). V shed 0 bases and J shed 4 bases, with 13 bases lying between them. Looked up from germline, CDR1 is LGHDT and CDR2 is YNNKEL (reference sequence). The CDR3 sequence is 16 residues long. CDR3 bases: TGTGCCAGCAGCCAAGATTGGGGCAGCGTGTACAATGAGCAGTTCTTC. Translating it yields CASSQDWGSVYNEQFF.

In this sample, this clonotype turned up many times. V gene TRBV30 combines with J gene TRBJ2-7; D tentatively fits TRBD1 or TRBD2 (5 bases each). From germline, CDR1 is GTSNPN and CDR2 SVGIG (reference sequence). The ends were cut back, 5 bases at V and 0 bases at J, with 11 bases in the middle. The CDR3 contains 13 residues. CDR3 loop: CAWGDASSYEQYF. The CDR3 nucleotides read TGTGCCTGGGGGGACGCAAGCTCCTACGAGCAGTACTTC.

This chain uses TRBV2 with TRBJ2-2, with TRBD2 as a possible D gene (5 bases). Germline V gives CDR1 SNHLY, CDR2 FYNNEI. The CDR3 runs to 14 residues. V lost 7 bases to trimming and J lost 3 bases, with 12 bases between them. The chain's CDR3 is CASTGSADTGELFF. The CDR3 DNA reads TGTGCCAGCACGGGGTCAGCCGACACCGGGGAGCTGTTTTTT.

This clonotype has a count of ten or more. The chain uses TRBV5-1 and TRBJ2-2; 12 positions agree with TRBD2. This CDR3 is 18 amino acids long. Trimming removed 4 bases from V and 0 bases from J; junction bases left unmatched: 7. The germline V gene has CDR1 SGHRS and CDR2 YFSETQ. CDR3 sequence (DNA): TGCGCCAGCAGCGCGGGACTAGCGGGTGACGCGAACACCGGGGAGCTGTTTTTT. Translation: CASSAGLAGDANTGELFF. The variable domain in full, with the rest retrieved from reference TRBV5-1 and TRBJ2-2, is KAGVTQTPRYLIKTRGQQVTLSCSPISGHRSVSWYQQTPGQGLQFLFEYFSETQRNKGNFPGRFSGRQFSNSRSEMNVSTLELGDSALYLCASSAGLAGDANTGELFFGEGSRLTVL.

In its sample, this clonotype was seen a few times. The chain links TRBV4-1 to TRBJ1-6; D remains unclear. The CDR3 has 16 amino acids. Germline-derived CDR1 and CDR2 are MGHRA and YSYEKL. Trimming removed 0 bases from V and 0 bases from J, with 6 bases in between. The CDR3 sequence is CASSQEVSSYNSPLHF. The CDR3 DNA follows: TGCGCCAGCAGCCAAGAAGTCAGCTCCTATAATTCACCCCTCCACTTT.

This clonotype was observed many times. CDR3: CASSEKGTGGRDEKLFF. The CDR3 nucleotides are TGTGCCAGCAGTGAAAAAGGGACAGGGGGCAGAGATGAAAAACTGTTTTTT. The chain employs TRBV12-3 or TRBV12-4 and TRBJ1-4, with 12 nucleotides matching TRBD1. The length of the CDR3 is 17 residues. Trimming removed 5 bases from V and 6 bases from J; junction bases left unmatched: 10.

This clonotype was detected many times. At one of its ends the junction is not consistent with the germline gene, which may arise from a read error. The genes are TRBV2 and TRBJ2-3; no clear D gene. CDR1 and CDR2 (germline): SNHLY, FYNNEI. The CDR3 extends over 11 amino acids. CDR3 sequence reads: CASSDTHEESF. The DNA for the CDR3 is TGTGCCAGCAGTGATACCCACGAGGAGAGTTTT.

This clonotype came up many times. The chain uses TRBV6-2 or TRBV6-3 and TRBJ1-1; weak D call: TRBD1 (5 bases). V lost 7 bases, J lost 5 bases, and 8 bases lay in between. The CDR3 sequence is 11 residues long. CDR1 and CDR2 from the germline V gene are MNHEY and SVGEGT. The CDR3 here is CASKKGTEAFF. The CDR3 DNA follows: TGTGCCAGCAAAAAGGGGACTGAAGCTTTCTTT.

This clonotype was counted many times. This rearrangement joins TRBV11-2 to TRBJ2-7; D is undetermined. The CDR3 spans 12 residues. V lost 0 bases to trimming and J lost 6 bases, with 6 bases between them. The germline V gene encodes CDR1 SGHAT and CDR2 FQNNGV. CDR3 DNA sequence: TGTGCCAGCAGCTTAGAACGCCCCGAGCAGTACTTC. It is translated as CASSLERPEQYF.

This clonotype was counted at least ten times. CDR3 amino acids: CASSLIGGYNEQFF. The CDR3 coding sequence is TGTGCCAGCAGCTTAATTGGGGGGTACAATGAGCAGTTCTTC. This chain connects TRBV7-6 to TRBJ2-1, with a weak D call TRBD2 (6 bases). V lost 2 bases, J lost 4 bases, and 9 bases lay in between. Germline assignment: CDR1 SGHVS and CDR2 FNYEAQ. This CDR3 is 14 amino acids long.

This clonotype was seen at least ten times. The V and J genes are TRBV29-1 and TRBJ2-1, with 9 nucleotides matching TRBD1. This CDR3 spans 14 amino acids. Germline CDR1 is SQVTM and CDR2 is ANQGSEA. The ends lost 3 bases at V and 8 bases at J; junction bases unmatched: 8. CDR3 DNA sequence: TGCAGCGTTGAGGGACAGGGTGAGGGCCATGAGCAGTTCTTC. The encoded protein is CSVEGQGEGHEQFF.

This clonotype was recorded many times. The rearrangement links TRBV20-1 to TRBJ1-1, with 9 bases matching TRBD1. The CDR3 totals 13 residues. V was pared by 5 bases and J by 1 base, with 2 bases of the junction left unmatched. The V gene's germline CDR1 is DFQATT and CDR2 SNEGSKA (reference sequence). This chain's CDR3 is CSAATGGNTEAFF. The DNA for the CDR3 is TGCAGTGCTGCGACAGGGGGGAACACTGAAGCTTTCTTT.

This clonotype was recorded at least ten times. V usage is TRBV12-3 or TRBV12-4 and J usage is TRBJ1-5, with D uncertain. V dropped 5 bases and J dropped 6 bases, with 20 bases sitting between them. CDR3 length equals 16 residues. CDR3 sequence reads: CASSPVPRDVFQPQHF. DNA of the CDR3: TGTGCCAGCAGTCCCGTTCCCCGCGACGTTTTTCAGCCCCAGCATTTT.